These 12 T cell receptor beta chains originate from one sample sequenced in a study of T cell repertoires in cytomegalovirus infection. Using its own MiXCR run on the reads, TCRdb lists one record per CDR3 protein. The sample shows some 230,000 distinct CDR3 sequences, over 20% of them seen only once. Material: CD8+ T cells from PBMCs. The origin of the receptors is a human donor in good health (CMV status not recorded). Some clones in this sample may be carry-over from other donors' samples.

This clonotype was picked up a small number of times. The rearrangement links TRBV20-1 to TRBJ2-7; D is unclear. Germline assignment: CDR1 DFQATT and CDR2 SNEGSKA (reference sequence). Trimming shortened V by 0 bases and J by 3 bases, and 21 bases separated the two germline ends. The CDR3 sequence is 17 residues long. The CDR3 DNA sequence: TGCAGTGCTAGAGATCTTTTAGGGCAGTCTTCCATCTACGAGCAGTACTTC. It specifies CSARDLLGQSSIYEQYF.

In its sample, this clonotype was seen a few times. This chain connects TRBV19 to TRBJ1-5, with TRBD1 as a possible D gene (5 bases). With 9 bases removed from V and 1 base from J, the gap between germline ends came to 10 bases. Germline CDR1 reads LNHDA; CDR2 reads SQIVND (reference sequence). The CDR3 loop spans 13 amino acids. CDR3 sequence (DNA): TGTGCCAGCGAGGCAGGGAGCAATCAGCCCCAGCATTTT. It yields the protein CASEAGSNQPQHF.

This chain joins TRBV2 and TRBJ1-1; D is undetermined. The CDR3 has 15 amino acids. Germline CDR1 is SNHLY and CDR2 is FYNNEI. Trimming removed 5 bases at V and 2 bases at J, with 15 bases between. For the CDR3, the DNA is TGTGCCAGCAGTCCGTCAACCGATATTAACACTGAAGCTTTCTTT. Translated: CASSPSTDINTEAFF.

In its sample, this clonotype was seen many times. The rearrangement uses TRBV24-1 and TRBJ2-1; TRBD1 is a possible D gene (5 bases). Germline loops: CDR1 KGHDR, CDR2 SFDVKD. The CDR3 sequence is 15 residues long. V lost 9 bases, J lost 3 bases, and 17 bases lay in between. The CDR3 spells CATRPGAHSYNEQFF. The CDR3, as DNA: TGTGCCACCCGTCCTGGGGCCCACAGCTACAATGAGCAGTTCTTC.

The genes are TRBV9 and TRBJ1-1; 9 bases agree with TRBD1. Germline trimming cut 4 bases from V and 1 base from J; bases unmatched to any gene: 8. The CDR3 sequence is 16 residues long. Looked up from germline, CDR1 is SGDLS and CDR2 is YYNGEE. CDR3 sequence reads: CASSPGTGMANTEAFF. The CDR3 DNA reads TGTGCCAGCAGCCCAGGGACAGGGATGGCGAACACTGAAGCTTTCTTT. The full variable domain, rest sourced from reference TRBV9 and TRBJ1-1, is DSGVTQTPKHLITATGQRVTLRCSPRSGDLSVYWYQQSLDQGLQFLIQYYNGEERAKGNILERFSAQQFPDLHSELNLSSLELGDSALYFCASSPGTGMANTEAFFGQGTRLTVV.

This clonotype was counted many times. The junction shows a germline mismatch at one end, possibly a read error. This chain links TRBV7-2 with TRBJ1-2; perhaps TRBD1 as D (5 bases). This CDR3 is 16 amino acids long. Germline CDR1 SGHTA, CDR2 FQGNSA. CDR3 sequence (DNA): TGTGCCAGCAGCGCCTACGGTTTCGGGACTAACTATGACTACACCTTC. Translated, it gives CASSAYGFGTNYDYTF.

Notes on this clonotype: A read error may explain this, as a much larger clone is one base away. V gene TRBV7-9 combines with J gene TRBJ1-2; no clear D. CDR1 is SEHNR and CDR2 is FQNEAQ in the germline V gene (reference sequence). The CDR3 is 14 residues long. V lost 1 base, J lost 7 bases, and 13 bases lay in between. As DNA, the CDR3 is TGTGCCAGCAGCTTAGTTCGGCAGGATCGTGGCTACACCTTC. Translated, it gives CASSLVRQDRGYTF.

This chain uses TRBV29-1 with TRBJ2-1; tentatively, D is TRBD1 (5 bases). The V gene lost 3 bases and the J gene lost 5 bases, with 11 bases spanning the gap. The CDR3 covers 13 residues. Germline CDR1 and CDR2: SQVTM and ANQGSEA. DNA for the CDR3: TGCAGCGTTGAGTCAGGGTTGCACAATGAGCAGTTCTTC. Translating gives CSVESGLHNEQFF.

This chain links TRBV20-1 with TRBJ1-1, with TRBD1 as a possible D gene (6 bases). V was shortened by 4 bases and J by 1 base, with 16 bases between the two germline ends. The CDR3 has 15 amino acids. Germline values: CDR1 DFQATT, CDR2 SNEGSKA (reference sequence). CDR3 coding DNA: TGCAGTGCTAAAAGACAGGACGCCCAGAACACTGAAGCTTTCTTT. It yields the protein CSAKRQDAQNTEAFF.

V is TRBV15 and J is TRBJ2-7; a weak D match, TRBD2 (6 bases). CDR3 length: 13 amino acids. The germline gives CDR1 LNHNV, CDR2 YYDKDF (reference sequence). V dropped 4 bases and J dropped 2 bases, with 9 bases sitting between them. CDR3 coding DNA: TGTGCCACCAGCATGGGACTTGCCTACGAGCAGTACTTC. Protein: CATSMGLAYEQYF.

This clonotype turned up a few times. The J gene is TRBJ1-1, the V gene TRBV14; D call uncertain. Germline V gives CDR1 SGHDN, CDR2 FVKESK. Trimming took 2 bases from V and 0 from J, leaving 4 bases between them. This CDR3 spans 13 amino acids. The CDR3 reads CASSQLLNTEAFF. In DNA, the CDR3 is TGTGCCAGCAGCCAATTGCTGAACACTGAAGCTTTCTTT.

The chain employs TRBV5-4 and TRBJ2-2; a weak D match, TRBD1 (5 bases). The V end lost 2 bases, the J end lost 4 bases, and 9 bases lay between the germline ends. Germline V lookup: CDR1 SGHNT, CDR2 YYREEE (reference sequence). The CDR3 is 14 residues long. This CDR3 is CASSFQGSTGELFF. The CDR3 nucleotides read TGTGCCAGCAGCTTCCAGGGAAGCACCGGGGAGCTGTTTTTT. Filled out from reference TRBV5-4 and TRBJ2-2, the complete variable domain reads ETGVTQSPTHLIKTRGQQVTLRCSSQSGHNTVSWYQQALGQGPQFIFQYYREEENGRGNFPPRFSGLQFPNYSSELNVNALELDDSALYLCASSFQGSTGELFFGEGSRLTVL.